One T cell receptor (beta chain) is described in this entry. The data were obtained in a study of blood T cell repertoires in COVID-19. Background on the study: T cells, B-cell-depleted T cells, or PBMCs supplied cDNA or gDNA.

Generated by immunoSEQ multiplex PCR, the TCRdb table keeps only in-frame clones and is missing some. The sample lists about 140,000 clones; over 75% were seen once. The CDR3 spans 14 residues. Germline V gene sequence: CDR1 SGHNT, CDR2 YENEEA. The V end lost 3 bases, the J end lost 5 bases, and 13 bases lay between the germline ends. This sequence originates from a man in his forties or fifties with acute or convalescent COVID-19. Input material: peripheral blood. V usage is TRBV11-3 and J usage is TRBJ1-1; D ambiguous. In nucleotides, the CDR3 is TGTGCCAGCAGCTTTAGCCCGGGTCAAACTGAAGCTTTCTTT. It codes for CASSFSPGQTEAFF.